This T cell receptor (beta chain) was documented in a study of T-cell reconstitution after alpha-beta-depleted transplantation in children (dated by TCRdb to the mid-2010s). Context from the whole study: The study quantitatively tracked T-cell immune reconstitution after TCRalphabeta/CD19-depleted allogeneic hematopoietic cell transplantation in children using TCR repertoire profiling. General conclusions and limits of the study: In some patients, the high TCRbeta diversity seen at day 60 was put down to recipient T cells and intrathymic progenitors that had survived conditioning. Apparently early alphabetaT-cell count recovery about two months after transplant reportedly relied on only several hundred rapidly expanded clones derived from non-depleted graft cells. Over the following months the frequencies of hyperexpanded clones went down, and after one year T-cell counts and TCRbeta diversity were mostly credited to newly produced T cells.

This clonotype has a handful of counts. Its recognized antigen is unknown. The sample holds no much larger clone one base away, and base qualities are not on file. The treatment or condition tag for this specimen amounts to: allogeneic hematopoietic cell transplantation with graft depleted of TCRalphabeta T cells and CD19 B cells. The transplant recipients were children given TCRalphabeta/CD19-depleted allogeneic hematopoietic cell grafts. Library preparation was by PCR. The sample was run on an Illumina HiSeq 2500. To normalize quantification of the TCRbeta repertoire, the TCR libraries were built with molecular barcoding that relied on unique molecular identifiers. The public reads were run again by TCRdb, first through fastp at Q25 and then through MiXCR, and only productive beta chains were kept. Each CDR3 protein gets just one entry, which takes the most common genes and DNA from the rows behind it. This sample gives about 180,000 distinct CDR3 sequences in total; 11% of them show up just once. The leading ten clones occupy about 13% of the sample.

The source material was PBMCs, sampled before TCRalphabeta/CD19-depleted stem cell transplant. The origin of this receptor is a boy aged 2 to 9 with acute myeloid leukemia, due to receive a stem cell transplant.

The CDR3: CASCQPIPGPIYYGYTF. The nucleotides are TGTGCCAGCTGCCAACCGATCCCGGGGCCCATTTACTATGGCTACACCTTC. The rearranged chain carries TRBV6-1 and TRBJ1-2; TRBD1 is a possible D gene, resting on 5 matching bases. CDR1 MNHNS and CDR2 SASEGT were looked up in the germline V gene. The CDR3 has 17 amino acids, counting the end cysteine and phenylalanine. Solely the CDR3 DNA is kept, with 51 bases framed from the first base. Deletion took 8 bases off V and 3 bases off J, with a span of 25 bases between the germline ends.